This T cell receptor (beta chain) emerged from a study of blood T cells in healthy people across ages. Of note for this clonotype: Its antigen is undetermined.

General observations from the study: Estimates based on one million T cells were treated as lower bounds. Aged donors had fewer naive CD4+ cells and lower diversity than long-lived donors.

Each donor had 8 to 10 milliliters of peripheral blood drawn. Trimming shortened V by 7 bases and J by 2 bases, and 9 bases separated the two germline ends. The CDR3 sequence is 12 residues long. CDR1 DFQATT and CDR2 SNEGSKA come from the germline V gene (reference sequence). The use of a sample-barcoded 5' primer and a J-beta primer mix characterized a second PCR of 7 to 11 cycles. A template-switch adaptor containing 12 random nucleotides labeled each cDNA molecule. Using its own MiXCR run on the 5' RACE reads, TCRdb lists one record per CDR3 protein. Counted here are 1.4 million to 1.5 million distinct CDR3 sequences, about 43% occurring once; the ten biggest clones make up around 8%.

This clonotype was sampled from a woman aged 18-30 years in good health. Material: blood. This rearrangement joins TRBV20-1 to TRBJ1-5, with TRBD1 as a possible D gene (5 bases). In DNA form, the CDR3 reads TGCAGTGGGGACTTAGGCAATCAGCCCCAGCATTTT. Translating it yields CSGDLGNQPQHF.